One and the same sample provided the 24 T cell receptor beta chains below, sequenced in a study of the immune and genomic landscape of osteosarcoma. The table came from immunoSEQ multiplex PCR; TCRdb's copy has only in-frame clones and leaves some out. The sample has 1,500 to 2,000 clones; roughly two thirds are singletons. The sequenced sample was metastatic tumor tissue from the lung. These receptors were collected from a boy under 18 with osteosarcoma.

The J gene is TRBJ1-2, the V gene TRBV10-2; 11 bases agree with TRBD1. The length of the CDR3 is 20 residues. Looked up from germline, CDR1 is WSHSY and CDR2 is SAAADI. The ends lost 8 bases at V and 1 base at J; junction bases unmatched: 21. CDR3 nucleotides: TGCGCCAGCCGGTACCGACGGGACAGGGGGGCTACCCTTCTTAACTATGGCTACACCTTC. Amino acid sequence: CASRYRRDRGATLLNYGYTF.

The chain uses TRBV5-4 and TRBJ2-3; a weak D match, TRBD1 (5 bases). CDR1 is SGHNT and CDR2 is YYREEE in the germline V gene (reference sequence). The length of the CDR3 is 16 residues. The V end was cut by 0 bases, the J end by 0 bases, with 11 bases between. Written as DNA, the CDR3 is TGTGCCAGCAGCTTGGCAGGGTGGCCTAGCACAGATACGCAGTATTTT. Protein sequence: CASSLAGWPSTDTQYF.

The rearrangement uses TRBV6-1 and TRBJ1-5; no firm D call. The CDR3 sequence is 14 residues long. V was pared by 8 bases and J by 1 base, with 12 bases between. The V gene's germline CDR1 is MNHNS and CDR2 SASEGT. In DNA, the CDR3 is TGTGCCAGCCGGGGAGAACAGAGCAATCAGCCCCAGCATTTT. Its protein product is CASRGEQSNQPQHF.

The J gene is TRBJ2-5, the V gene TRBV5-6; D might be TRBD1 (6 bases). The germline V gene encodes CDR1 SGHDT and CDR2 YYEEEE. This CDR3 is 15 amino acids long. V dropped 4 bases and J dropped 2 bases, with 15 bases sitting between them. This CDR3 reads CASSLLGRGQETQYF. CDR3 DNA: TGTGCCAGCAGCCTGCTGGGCAGGGGTCAAGAGACCCAGTACTTC.

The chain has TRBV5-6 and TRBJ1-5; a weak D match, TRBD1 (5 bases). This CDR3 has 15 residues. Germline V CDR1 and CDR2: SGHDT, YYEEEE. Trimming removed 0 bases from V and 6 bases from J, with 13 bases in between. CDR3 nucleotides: TGTGCCAGCAGCTTGGCCGGGCAGGGTGGTCAGCCCCAGCATTTT. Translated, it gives CASSLAGQGGQPQHF.

The CDR3 bases are TGTGCCAGTAGTATACCGGATTCACCCCTCCACTTT. Protein sequence: CASSIPDSPLHF. The chain has TRBV19 and TRBJ1-6; D is ambiguous. Germline V gene sequence: CDR1 LNHDA, CDR2 SQIVND (reference sequence). V lost 2 bases and J lost 8, with 4 bases in between. The CDR3 is made up of 12 amino acids.

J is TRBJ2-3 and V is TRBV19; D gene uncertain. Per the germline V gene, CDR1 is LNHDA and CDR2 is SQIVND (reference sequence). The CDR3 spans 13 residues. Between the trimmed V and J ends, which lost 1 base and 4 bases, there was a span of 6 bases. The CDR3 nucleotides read TGTGCCAGTAGTATAGGATTAGCAGATACGCAGTATTTT. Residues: CASSIGLADTQYF.

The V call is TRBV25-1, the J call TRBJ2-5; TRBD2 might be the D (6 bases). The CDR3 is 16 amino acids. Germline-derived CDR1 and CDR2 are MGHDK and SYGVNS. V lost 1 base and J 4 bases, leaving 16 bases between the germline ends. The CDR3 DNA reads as TGTGCCAGCAGTGAATTTGGGGGGACCCCAGGAGAGACCCAGTACTTC. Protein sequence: CASSEFGGTPGETQYF.

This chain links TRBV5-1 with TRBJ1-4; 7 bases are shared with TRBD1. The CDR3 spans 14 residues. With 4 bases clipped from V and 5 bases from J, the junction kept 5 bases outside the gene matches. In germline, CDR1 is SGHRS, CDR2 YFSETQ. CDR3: CASSLRTGNEKLFF. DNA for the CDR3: TGCGCCAGCAGCCTAAGGACAGGAAATGAAAAACTGTTTTTT.

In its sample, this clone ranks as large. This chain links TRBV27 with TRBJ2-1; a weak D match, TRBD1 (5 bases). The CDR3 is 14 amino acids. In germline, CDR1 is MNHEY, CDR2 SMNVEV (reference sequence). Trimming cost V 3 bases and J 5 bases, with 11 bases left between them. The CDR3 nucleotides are TGTGCCAGCAGTTTTATGTTAGGGGACAATGAGCAGTTCTTC. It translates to CASSFMLGDNEQFF.

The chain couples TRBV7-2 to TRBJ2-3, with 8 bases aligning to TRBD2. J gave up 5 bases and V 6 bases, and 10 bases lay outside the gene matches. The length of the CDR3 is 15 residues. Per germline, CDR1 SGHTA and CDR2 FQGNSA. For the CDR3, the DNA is TGTGCCAGCAGACAAGGGCCGGGGGGGGTAGATACGCAGTATTTT. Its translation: CASRQGPGGVDTQYF. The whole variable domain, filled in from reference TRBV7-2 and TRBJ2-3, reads GAGVSQSPSNKVTEKGKDVELRCDPISGHTALYWYRQSLGQGLEFLIYFQGNSAPDKSGLPSDRFSAERTGGSVSTLTIQRTQQEDSAVYLCASRQGPGGVDTQYFGPGTRLTVL.

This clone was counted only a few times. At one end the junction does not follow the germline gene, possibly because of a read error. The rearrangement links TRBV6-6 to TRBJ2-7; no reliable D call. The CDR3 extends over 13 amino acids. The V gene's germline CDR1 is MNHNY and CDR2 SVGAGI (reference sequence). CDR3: CASNYLSSYEQYF. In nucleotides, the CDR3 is TGTGCCAGCAATTACCTGAGCTCCTACGAGCAGTACTTC.

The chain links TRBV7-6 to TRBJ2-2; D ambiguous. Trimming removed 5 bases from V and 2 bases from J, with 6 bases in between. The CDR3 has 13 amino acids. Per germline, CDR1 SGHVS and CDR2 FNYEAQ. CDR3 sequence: CASSPQNTGELFF. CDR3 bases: TGTGCCAGCAGCCCTCAAAACACCGGGGAGCTGTTTTTT.

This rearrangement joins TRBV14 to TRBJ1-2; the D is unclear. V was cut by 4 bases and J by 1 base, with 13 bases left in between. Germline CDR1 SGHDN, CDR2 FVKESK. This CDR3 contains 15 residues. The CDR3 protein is CASSRTSEFNYGYTF. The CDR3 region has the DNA TGTGCCAGCAGCCGTACAAGCGAATTTAACTATGGCTACACCTTC.

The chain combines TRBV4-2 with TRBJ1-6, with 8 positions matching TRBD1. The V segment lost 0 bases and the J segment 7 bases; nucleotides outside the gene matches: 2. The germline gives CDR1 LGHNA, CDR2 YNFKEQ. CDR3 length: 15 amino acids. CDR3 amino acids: CASSQETGANSPLHF. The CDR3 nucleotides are TGTGCCAGCAGCCAAGAGACAGGGGCGAATTCACCCCTCCACTTT.

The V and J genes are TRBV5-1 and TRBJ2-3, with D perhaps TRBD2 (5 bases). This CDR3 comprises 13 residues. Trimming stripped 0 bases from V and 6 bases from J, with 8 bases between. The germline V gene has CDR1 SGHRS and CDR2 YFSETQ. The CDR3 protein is CASSLVERDTQYF. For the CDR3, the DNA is TGCGCCAGCAGCTTGGTGGAGCGGGATACGCAGTATTTT.

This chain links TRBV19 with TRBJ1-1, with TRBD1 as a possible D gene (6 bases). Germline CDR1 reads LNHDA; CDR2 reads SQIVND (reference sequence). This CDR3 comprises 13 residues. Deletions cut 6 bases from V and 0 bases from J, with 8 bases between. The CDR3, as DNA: TGTGCCAGTAGGGGACATTTGAACACTGAAGCTTTCTTT. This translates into CASRGHLNTEAFF.

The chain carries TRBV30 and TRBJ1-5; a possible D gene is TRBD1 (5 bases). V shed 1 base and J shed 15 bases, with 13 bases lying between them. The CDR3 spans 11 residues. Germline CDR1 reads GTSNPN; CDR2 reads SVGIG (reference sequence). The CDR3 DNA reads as TGTGCCTGGAGTGAGGGATCAGGGACGCATTTT. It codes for CAWSEGSGTHF.

This CDR3 is CAISERAVDTEAFF. For the CDR3, the DNA is TGTGCCATCAGTGAGCGGGCGGTAGACACTGAAGCTTTCTTT. This chain uses TRBV10-3 with TRBJ1-1, with unresolved D. The CDR3 extends over 14 amino acids. Per germline, CDR1 ENHRY and CDR2 SYGVKD. The V end lost 2 bases, the J end lost 3 bases, and 10 bases lay between the germline ends.

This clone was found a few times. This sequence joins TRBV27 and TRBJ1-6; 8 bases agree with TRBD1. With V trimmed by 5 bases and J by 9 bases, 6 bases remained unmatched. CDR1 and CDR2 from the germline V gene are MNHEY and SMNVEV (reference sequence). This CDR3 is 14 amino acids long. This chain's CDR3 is CASSGTGLFSPLHF. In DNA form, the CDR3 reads TGTGCCAGCAGTGGGACAGGTCTGTTTTCACCCCTCCACTTT.

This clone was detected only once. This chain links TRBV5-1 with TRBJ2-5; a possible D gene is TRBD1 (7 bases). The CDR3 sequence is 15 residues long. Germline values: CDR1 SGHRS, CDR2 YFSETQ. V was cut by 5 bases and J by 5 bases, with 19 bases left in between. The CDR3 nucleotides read TGCGCCAGCAGTCAGGGGGGTACAGGTGGCGAGACCCAGTACTTC. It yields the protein CASSQGGTGGETQYF.

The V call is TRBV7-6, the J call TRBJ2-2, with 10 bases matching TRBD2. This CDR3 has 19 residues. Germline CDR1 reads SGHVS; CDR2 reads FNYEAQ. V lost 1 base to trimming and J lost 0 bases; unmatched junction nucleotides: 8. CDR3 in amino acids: CASSLEDPTSGPNTGELFF. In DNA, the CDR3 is TGTGCCAGCAGCTTAGAGGACCCGACTAGCGGGCCGAACACCGGGGAGCTGTTTTTT.

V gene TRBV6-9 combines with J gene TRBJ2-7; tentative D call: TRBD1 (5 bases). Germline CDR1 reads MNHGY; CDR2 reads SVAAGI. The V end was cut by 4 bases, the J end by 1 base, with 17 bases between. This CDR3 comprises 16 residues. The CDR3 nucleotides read TGTGCCAGCAGTTTTTCCTGGACACATCAATCCTACGAGCAGTACTTC. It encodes CASSFSWTHQSYEQYF.

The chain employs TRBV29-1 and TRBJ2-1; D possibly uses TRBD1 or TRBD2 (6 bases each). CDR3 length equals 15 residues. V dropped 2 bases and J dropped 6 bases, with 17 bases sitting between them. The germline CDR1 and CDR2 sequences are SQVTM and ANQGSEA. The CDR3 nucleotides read TGCAGCGTTGAAAGGGGGGCCGGAGTGGTCAATGAGCAGTTCTTC. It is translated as CSVERGAGVVNEQFF.